Listed below are T cell receptor beta chains from one sample, sequenced in a study of shared clonotypes between healthy human individuals. Clones were read by immunoSEQ multiplex PCR, and TCRdb kept only the in-frame ones, dropping some. There are about 820,000 clones in the sample; 92% occur only once, and about 24% lies in the top ten. The sequencing input was naive CD8+ T cells sorted from blood. These receptors were collected from a man aged 30-40 years in good health. CDR3s include the opening cysteine and the closing phenylalanine or tryptophan.

>TRBJ2-7|TRBV18
CASSLPQLAGDYEQYF
>TRBJ2-1|TRBV7-9
CASSPTQPGTGGLNEQFF
>TRBJ2-1|TRBV7-9
CASSLASLAAEQFF
>TRBJ2-1|TRBV11-2
CASSSREGEQFF
>TRBJ2-7|TRBV19
CASSMRASQSPHSYEQYF
>TRBJ1-1|TRBV10-3
CAISPGPMNTEAFF
>TRBJ2-7|TRBV27
CASRDGSSYEQYF
>TRBJ2-1|TRBV10-3
CATAAGDNEQFF
>TRBJ1-1|TRBV7-9
CASSLGTVMNTEAFF
>TRBJ2-1|TRBV7-9
CASSLSYNEQFF
>TRBJ2-7|TRBV7-9
CASSGTGVSSYEQYF
>TRBJ1-2|TRBV7-9
CASSSSRIAGPVYGYTF
>TRBJ2-7|TRBV11-1
CASSFRSIRYEQYF
>TRBJ1-5|TRBV28
CASSFTGTGFSQPQHF
>TRBJ2-3|TRBV4-1
CASSRTSGSTDTQYF
>TRBJ2-6|TRBV6-1
CASSEAHSSSGANVLTF
>TRBJ2-1|TRBV27
CASSDSGTNNEQFF
>TRBJ1-2|TRBV30
CAWSTLRTDHYGYTF
>TRBJ2-1|TRBV30
CAWAAESSYNEQFF
>TRBJ1-4|TRBV7-9
CASSPRTGDNEKLFF
>TRBJ2-3|TRBV7-6
CASSLPLAGGPRTQYF
>TRBJ1-1|TRBV6-1
CASSAPHGYTEAFF
>TRBJ2-7|TRBV28
CASSSAYEQYF
>TRBJ1-4|TRBV28
CASSLEPGQPNEKLFF
>TRBJ2-7|TRBV6-6
CASSGRDRVYEQYF
>TRBJ2-2|TRBV9
CASSPPSGHHTGELFF
>TRBJ1-1|TRBV19
CASSLQGGIVAFF
>TRBJ2-7|TRBV4-3
CASSQDGSGLYEQYF
>TRBJ2-2|TRBV28
CASSFLGMNTGELFF
>TRBJ2-7|TRBV27
CASSYSGASYEQYF
>TRBJ2-5|TRBV4-2
CASSQWTSGRGGQETQYF
>TRBJ2-1|TRBV5-1
CASSLVRGSYNEQFF
>TRBJ2-2|TRBV6-5
CASSYTRPTGELFF
>TRBJ2-3|TRBV6-1
CASSDSTDTQYF
>TRBJ2-7|TRBV6-6
CASGGAPRAYEQYF
>TRBJ2-1|TRBV2
CASSDRVSYNEQFF
>TRBJ1-4|TRBV6-6
CASSSRDREGEKLFF
>TRBJ2-5|TRBV27
CASRISVQETQYF
>TRBJ2-7|TRBV5-1
CASSLAQGASYEQYF
>TRBJ2-2|TRBV13
CASSPKTENTGELFF
>TRBJ1-2|TRBV5-4
CASSLKGAGYGYTF
>TRBJ2-1|TRBV4-1
CASSQWTAYNEQFF
>TRBJ1-1|TRBV27
CASSLGVSTEAFF
>TRBJ2-1|TRBV7-9
CASSTTSGGSTWFF
>TRBJ2-1|TRBV28
CASSLPSGRNYNEQFF
>TRBJ1-1|TRBV27
CASSLYSPDMNTEAFF
>TRBJ2-5|TRBV27
CASRRQGLWETQYF
>TRBJ2-6|TRBV4-1
CASSQPGQTKTGANVLTF
>TRBJ1-2|TRBV19
CASSIEHGYTF
>TRBJ2-1|TRBV19
CASRMRGDRVNNEQFF
>TRBJ2-1|TRBV5-5
CASSPGTSGSWDEQFF
>TRBJ1-1|TRBV29-1
CSVLLLVGTLVNTEAFF
>TRBJ2-4|TRBV5-1
CASKSNGSLAKNIQYF
>TRBJ2-7|TRBV7-9
CASSTGQSYYEQYF
>TRBJ1-5|TRBV13
CASSFGQGGNQPQHF
>TRBJ2-4|TRBV19
CASSIQLSGAKGNIQYF
>TRBJ2-7|TRBV27
CASSLKSTAEQYF
>TRBJ1-5|TRBV28
CASSLIQGSQPQHF
>TRBJ2-1|TRBV7-8
CASSSLDNEQFF